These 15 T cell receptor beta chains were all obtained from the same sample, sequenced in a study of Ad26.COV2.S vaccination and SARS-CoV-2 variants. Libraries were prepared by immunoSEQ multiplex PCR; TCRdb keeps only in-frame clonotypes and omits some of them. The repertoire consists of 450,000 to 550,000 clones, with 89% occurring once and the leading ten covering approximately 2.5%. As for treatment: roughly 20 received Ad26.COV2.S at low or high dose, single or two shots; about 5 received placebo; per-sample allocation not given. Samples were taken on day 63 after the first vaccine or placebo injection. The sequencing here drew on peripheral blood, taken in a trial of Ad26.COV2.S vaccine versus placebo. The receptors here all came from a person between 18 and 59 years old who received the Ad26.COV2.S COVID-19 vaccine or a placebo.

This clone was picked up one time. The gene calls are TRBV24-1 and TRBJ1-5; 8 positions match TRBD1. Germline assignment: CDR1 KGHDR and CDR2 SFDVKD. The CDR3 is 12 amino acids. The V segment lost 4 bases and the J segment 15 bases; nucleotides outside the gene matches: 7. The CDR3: CATSDETGVRHF. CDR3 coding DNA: TGTGCCACCAGTGACGAGACAGGGGTTCGGCATTTT.

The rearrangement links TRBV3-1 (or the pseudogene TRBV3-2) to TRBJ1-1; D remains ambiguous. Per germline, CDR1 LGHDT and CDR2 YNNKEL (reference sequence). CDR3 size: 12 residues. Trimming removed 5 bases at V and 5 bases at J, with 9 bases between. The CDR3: CASSTARTEAFF. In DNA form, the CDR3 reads TGTGCCAGCAGCACCGCTAGAACTGAAGCTTTCTTT.

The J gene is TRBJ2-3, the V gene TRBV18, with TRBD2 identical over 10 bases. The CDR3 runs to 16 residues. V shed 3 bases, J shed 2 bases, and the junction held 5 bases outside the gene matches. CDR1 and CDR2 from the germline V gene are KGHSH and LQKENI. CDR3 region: CASSPSSGGFTDTQYF. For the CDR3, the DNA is TGTGCCAGCTCACCGTCTAGCGGGGGTTTCACAGATACGCAGTATTTT.

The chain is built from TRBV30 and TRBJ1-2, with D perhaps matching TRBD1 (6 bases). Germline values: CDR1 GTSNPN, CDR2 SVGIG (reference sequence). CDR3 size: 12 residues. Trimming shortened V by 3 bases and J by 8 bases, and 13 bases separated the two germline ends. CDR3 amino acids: CAWSRGAGGYTF. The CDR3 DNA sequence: TGTGCCTGGAGCCGGGGGGCTGGAGGCTACACCTTC.

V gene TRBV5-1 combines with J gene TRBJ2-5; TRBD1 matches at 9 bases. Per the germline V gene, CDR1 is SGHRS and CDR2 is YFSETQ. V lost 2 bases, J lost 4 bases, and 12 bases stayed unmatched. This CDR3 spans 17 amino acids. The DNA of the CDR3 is TGCGCCAGCAGCTTCACCGGGACAGGGTTTTTTGTAGAGACCCAGTACTTC. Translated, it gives CASSFTGTGFFVETQYF. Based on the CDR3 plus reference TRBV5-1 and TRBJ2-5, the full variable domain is KAGVTQTPRYLIKTRGQQVTLSCSPISGHRSVSWYQQTPGQGLQFLFEYFSETQRNKGNFPGRFSGRQFSNSRSEMNVSTLELGDSALYLCASSFTGTGFFVETQYFGPGTRLLVL.

The CDR3, as DNA: TGTGCCAGCAGCTCAATGTCGCGGGATCCGTGGGCGAATGAGCAGTTCTTC. It translates to CASSSMSRDPWANEQFF. The chain recombines TRBV7-9 with TRBJ2-1; TRBD2 is a possible D gene (6 bases). Germline CDR1 reads SEHNR; CDR2 reads FQNEAQ (reference sequence). This CDR3 comprises 17 residues. V was cut by 4 bases and J by 7 bases, with 23 bases left in between.

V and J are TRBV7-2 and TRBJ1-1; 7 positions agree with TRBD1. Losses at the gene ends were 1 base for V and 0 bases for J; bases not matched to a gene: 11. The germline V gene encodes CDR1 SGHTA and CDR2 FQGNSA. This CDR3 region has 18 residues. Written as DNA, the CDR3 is TGTGCCAGCAGCTTAGAGAGAGTTAGGGGGCTGTTGAACACTGAAGCTTTCTTT. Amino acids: CASSLERVRGLLNTEAFF.

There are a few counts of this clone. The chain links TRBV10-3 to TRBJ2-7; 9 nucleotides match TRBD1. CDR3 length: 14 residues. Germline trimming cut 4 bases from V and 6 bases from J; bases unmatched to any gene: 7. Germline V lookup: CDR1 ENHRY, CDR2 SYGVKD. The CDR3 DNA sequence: TGTGCCATCAGTGGGGACAGGGACGTCAGCGAGCAGTACGTC. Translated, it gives CAISGDRDVSEQYV.

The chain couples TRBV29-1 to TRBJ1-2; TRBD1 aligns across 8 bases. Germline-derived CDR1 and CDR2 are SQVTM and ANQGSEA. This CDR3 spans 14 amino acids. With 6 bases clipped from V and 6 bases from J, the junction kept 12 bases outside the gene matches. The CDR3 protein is CSVVRQGRFNGYTF. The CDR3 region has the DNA TGCAGCGTCGTTAGACAGGGGAGGTTTAATGGCTACACCTTC.

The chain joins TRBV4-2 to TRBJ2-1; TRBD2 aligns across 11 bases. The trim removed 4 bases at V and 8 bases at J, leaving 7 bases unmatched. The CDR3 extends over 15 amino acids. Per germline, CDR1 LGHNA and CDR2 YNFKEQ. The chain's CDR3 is CASSRLTSGSDEQFF. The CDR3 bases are TGTGCCAGCAGCCGCCTAACTAGCGGGAGCGATGAGCAGTTCTTC.

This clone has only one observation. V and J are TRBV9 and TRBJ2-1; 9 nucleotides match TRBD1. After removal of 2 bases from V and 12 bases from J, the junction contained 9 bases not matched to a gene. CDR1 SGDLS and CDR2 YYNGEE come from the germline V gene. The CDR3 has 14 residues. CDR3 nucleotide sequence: TGTGCCAGCAGCGTCCGGGACAGGGCAAGGTGGCAGTTCTTC. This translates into CASSVRDRARWQFF.

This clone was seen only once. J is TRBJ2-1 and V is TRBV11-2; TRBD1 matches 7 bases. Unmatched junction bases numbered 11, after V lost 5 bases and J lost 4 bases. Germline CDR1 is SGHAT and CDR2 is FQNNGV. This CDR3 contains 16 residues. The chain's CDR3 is CASSTRTGDPYNEQFF. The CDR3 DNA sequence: TGTGCCAGCAGCACCAGGACAGGCGACCCTTACAATGAGCAGTTCTTC.

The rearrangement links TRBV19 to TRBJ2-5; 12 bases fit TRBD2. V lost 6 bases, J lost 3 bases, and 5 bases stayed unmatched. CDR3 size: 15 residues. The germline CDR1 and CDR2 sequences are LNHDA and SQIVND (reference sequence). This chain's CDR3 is CASRSLAGGEETQYF. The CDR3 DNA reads TGTGCCAGTAGAAGTCTAGCGGGGGGGGAAGAGACCCAGTACTTC.

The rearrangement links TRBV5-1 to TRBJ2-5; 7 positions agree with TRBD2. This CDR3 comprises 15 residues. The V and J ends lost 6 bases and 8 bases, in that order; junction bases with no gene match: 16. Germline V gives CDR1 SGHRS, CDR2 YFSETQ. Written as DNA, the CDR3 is TGCGCCAGCAAAAACCAGCCGGGGCAGCGGGAAACCCAGTACTTC. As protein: CASKNQPGQRETQYF.

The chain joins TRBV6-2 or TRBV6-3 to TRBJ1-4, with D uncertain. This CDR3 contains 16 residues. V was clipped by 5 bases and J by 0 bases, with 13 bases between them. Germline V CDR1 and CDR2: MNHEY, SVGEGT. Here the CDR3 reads CASSPLGEATNEKLFF. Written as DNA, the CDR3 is TGTGCCAGCAGTCCCCTTGGAGAGGCAACTAATGAAAAACTGTTTTTT.